This is a list of T cell receptor beta chains from one sample in a study of T cell responses to AZD1222 COVID-19 vaccine. Repertoires were generated with immunoSEQ multiplex PCR, while TCRdb's copy carries only in-frame clones and drops some. The sample includes over 60,000 clones, approximately 80% seen only once; the top ten take roughly an eighth. Sequenced here: peripheral blood, sampled 28 days after the second AZD1222 dose. These TCRs come from an adult who received the AZD1222 COVID-19 vaccine. The CDR3 runs from the conserved cysteine through the conserved F or W. D genes are given only for firm matches. Size is omitted from some rows. Given values are once, few, many or a class for expanded clones.

TRBJ2-7 - TRBV10-2 - TGCGCCACCCTTATGGGGGGAGGCTACGAGCAGTACTTC CATLMGGGYEQYF
TRBJ1-5 - TRBV28 few TGTGCCAGCAGGAAAAAACGGACAGTGGGGGGGATATATAGCAATCAGCCCCAGCATTTT CASRKKRTVGGIYSNQPQHF
TRBJ1-6 TRBD1 TRBV28 - TGTGCCAGTATGACAGGGGCCTTAGGGGATTCACCCCTCCACTTT CASMTGALGDSPLHF
TRBJ1-6 - TRBV6-1 few TGTGCCAGCAGTGAAGGTTGGGATGGTTCACCCCTCCACTTT CASSEGWDGSPLHF
TRBJ1-4 TRBD1 TRBV19 - TGTGCCAGTAGTACCACCGGGACAGCTCAGGGCGGGGGAAAACTGTTTTTT CASSTTGTAQGGGKLFF
TRBJ2-7 - TRBV6-2/TRBV6-3 - TGTGCCAGCAGTTTAGCTAGTTCCTACGAGCAGTACTTC CASSLASSYEQYF
TRBJ2-2 - TRBV3-1/TRBV3-2 - TGTGCCAGCAGCCCCCTTAAGATGAACACCGGGGAGCTGTTTTTT CASSPLKMNTGELFF
TRBJ1-4 - TRBV7-6 - TGTGCCAGCAGCCAATACAGGGAAGCAACTAATGAAAAACTGTTTTTT CASSQYREATNEKLFF
TRBJ1-3 - TRBV27 - TGTGCCAGCAGTGCAACAACACAATACTCTGGAAACACCATATATTTT CASSATTQYSGNTIYF
TRBJ2-5 - TRBV30 - TGTGCCTGGAGCAGAACCCGATACCAAGAGACCCAGTACTTC CAWSRTRYQETQYF
TRBJ2-5 TRBD1 TRBV10-3 - TGTGCCATCAGTGAGGGGGTACGACAGGGGGCTGAGACCCAGTACTTC CAISEGVRQGAETQYF
TRBJ1-5 - TRBV29-1 - TGCAGCGTTTTACAGGGACTAGGTCAGCCCCAGCATTTT CSVLQGLGQPQHF
TRBJ2-3 TRBD2 TRBV7-9 - TGTGCCAGCAGCCGGAGCGGGGGGGGCACAGATACGCAGTATTTT CASSRSGGGTDTQYF
TRBJ1-1 TRBD1 TRBV18 - TGTGCCAGCTCACCACCTAATGGACAGGGTTCTTTTCTGGCCCATAGAAATGAAGCTTTCTTT CASSPPNGQGSFLAHRNEAFF
TRBJ2-1 TRBD2 TRBV5-1 - TGCGCCAGCAGCGTTTGGAGCGGGGGTTCCTACAATGAGCAGTTCTTC CASSVWSGGSYNEQFF
TRBJ2-3 TRBD2 TRBV7-3 once TGTGCCAGCAGCTTAAGCACTAGCGGGGGGGCCAGTCGCACAGATACGCAGTATTTT CASSLSTSGGASRTDTQYF
TRBJ2-7 - TRBV12-2 - TGTGCAAGTCGCTCGATAGGGTTGGGGTACGAGCAGTACTTC CASRSIGLGYEQYF
TRBJ1-2 - TRBV6-5 - TGTGCCAGCTCTCTTTCAGGAGGGAACGAGGGCTACACCTTC CASSLSGGNEGYTF
TRBJ1-2 TRBD1 TRBV5-4 - TGTGCCAGCACCCTGGACAGGGGAGGCTACACCTTC CASTLDRGGYTF
TRBJ1-2 - TRBV6-5 - TGTGCCAGCAGAGGGTCGGGAACTAACTATGGCTACACCTTC CASRGSGTNYGYTF
TRBJ1-4 - TRBV5-6 few TGTGCCAGCAGCTTATTCGTAAAACAGGGATCTGAAAAACTGTTTTTT CASSLFVKQGSEKLFF
TRBJ1-2 - TRBV6-5 - TGTGCCAGCATGGGGGGCACGGACTATGGCTACACCTTC CASMGGTDYGYTF
TRBJ2-7 - TRBV27 - TGTGCCAGCAGCTCCCTTATGGGCGAGCAGTACTTC CASSSLMGEQYF
TRBJ1-1 TRBD1 TRBV7-2 many TGTGCCAGCAGCTCGGGGACAGGGGTGATGACTGAAGCTTTCTTT CASSSGTGVMTEAFF
TRBJ2-7 - TRBV28 - TGTGCCAGCAGGAAACCTCGGGCGGGACAGTACGAGCAGTACTTC CASRKPRAGQYEQYF
TRBJ1-2 - TRBV6-1 - TGTGCCAGCAGTGAAGGGGTGACAGCAAGCTTGTCGGGCTACACCTTC CASSEGVTASLSGYTF
TRBJ1-1 - TRBV19 - TGTGCCAGTAGCGGAGGATACACTGAAGCTTTCTTT CASSGGYTEAFF
TRBJ2-1 - TRBV6-5 - TGTGCCAGCAAGATATTGGGGGGAGGCTACAATGAGCAGTTCTTC CASKILGGGYNEQFF
TRBJ1-2 TRBD1 TRBV13 once TGTGCCAGCAGCTTAGGGGGGGACAGAATCAACTATGGCTACACCTTC CASSLGGDRINYGYTF
TRBJ2-7 TRBD1 TRBV6-1 - TGTGCCAGCAGTGAAGCGACCCCCGGGACAGGGGGCTACGAGCAGTACTTC CASSEATPGTGGYEQYF
TRBJ1-1 - TRBV11-2 - TGTGCCAGCAGCCCCCGCTGGGGAGACACTGAAGCTTTCTTT CASSPRWGDTEAFF
TRBJ1-1 - TRBV11-2 few TGTGCCAGCAGCTTACAACGGACGGCGAACACTGAAGCTTTCTTT CASSLQRTANTEAFF
TRBJ1-6 - TRBV6-1 - TGTGCCAGCAGTGAAGGCTATAATTCACCCCTCCACTTT CASSEGYNSPLHF
TRBJ1-6 - TRBV6-5 - TGTGCCAGCACCGGGGGAGGGACCTATAATTCACCCCTCCACTTT CASTGGGTYNSPLHF
TRBJ1-5 - TRBV7-9 few TGTGCCAGCAGCTTATTGGACCAGCCCCAGCATTTT CASSLLDQPQHF
TRBJ1-2 - TRBV11-2 - TGTGCCAGCAGCTTAGGTTCTGGGGCCTCAAGGGTTTCCTTC CASSLGSGASRVSF
TRBJ2-7 - TRBV10-3 - TGTGCCACCGAAGGGGGGGACACACACTACGAGCAGTACTTC CATEGGDTHYEQYF
TRBJ1-1 - TRBV4-1 - TGCGCCAGCAGCCAAGATCCCGGCAGGGAAACAGCTTTCTTT CASSQDPGRETAFF
TRBJ2-5 TRBD1 TRBV27 - TGTGCCAGCAGTTTCTCCTCGGGACAGGGGTTGGGGACCCAGTACTTC CASSFSSGQGLGTQYF
TRBJ1-5 - TRBV12-3/TRBV12-4 few TGTGCCAGCAACGGAGATAGCAATCAGCCCCAGCATTTT CASNGDSNQPQHF
TRBJ2-7 - TRBV11-2 few TGTGCCAGCAGCTTAGTTCTCTTCGCCGAGCAGTACTTC CASSLVLFAEQYF
TRBJ2-7 - TRBV5-5 once TGTGCCAGCAGCTTGGATTCGTCTCAGCAGTACTTC CASSLDSSQQYF
TRBJ2-5 TRBD1 TRBV9 - TGTGCCAGCAGCGTGACAGGGGGTGGAGAGACCCAGTACTTC CASSVTGGGETQYF
TRBJ2-1 - TRBV19 - TGTGCCAGTAGTATTCAGGATTGGGGGAAGCAGTTCTTC CASSIQDWGKQFF
TRBJ1-2 - TRBV7-2 - TGTGCCAGCAGCCGTGGGGGGCTCTATGGCTACACCTTC CASSRGGLYGYTF
TRBJ1-2 - TRBV21-1 - TGTGCCAGCAGCAAAGGGGGGGGCGCGGATGGCTACACCTTC CASSKGGGADGYTF